This T cell receptor (beta chain) was sequenced in a study of cytomegalovirus exposure and HLA in healthy donors. Primers for the PCR totalled 60 Vbeta and 13 Jbeta. In the original processing: A later analysis counted 80 million or so unique TCR beta chains, some 12 million shared. Sequencing used immunoSEQ multiplex PCR; TCRdb keeps in-frame clones, though not all of them. The V and J calls and clone size are taken from that table; D and trimming were inferred from the DNA. Its table records about 200,000 clones. Regarding the study as a whole: TCR beta V- and J-gene trimming, according to a later analysis, was linked to a missense DCLRE1C variant. Later on, an analysis showed TCR association rates differing by HLA locus, with DRB1 the most and HLA-C the fewest. The authors later found HLA-associated TCR beta chains more clonally expanded than equally common others.

CDR3 length: 16 residues. Looked up from germline, CDR1 is SGHTA and CDR2 is FQGNSA. V was pared by 4 bases and J by 8 bases, with 12 bases of the junction left unmatched. A word on this clone: Its antigen is not identified.

The material sequenced was PBMCs. This receptor was identified in a boy between 5 and 17 years old in good health and CMV-seronegative. This chain links TRBV7-2 with TRBJ2-1, with 9 positions matching TRBD1. CDR3 nucleotides: TGTGCCAGCAGCTGGATAGGGACAGGGCACGAAGATGAGCAGTTCTTC. Its protein is CASSWIGTGHEDEQFF. The whole variable domain, filled in from reference TRBV7-2 and TRBJ2-1, reads GAGVSQSPSNKVTEKGKDVELRCDPISGHTALYWYRQSLGQGLEFLIYFQGNSAPDKSGLPSDRFSAERTGGSVSTLTIQRTQQEDSAVYLCASSWIGTGHEDEQFFGPGTRLTVL.